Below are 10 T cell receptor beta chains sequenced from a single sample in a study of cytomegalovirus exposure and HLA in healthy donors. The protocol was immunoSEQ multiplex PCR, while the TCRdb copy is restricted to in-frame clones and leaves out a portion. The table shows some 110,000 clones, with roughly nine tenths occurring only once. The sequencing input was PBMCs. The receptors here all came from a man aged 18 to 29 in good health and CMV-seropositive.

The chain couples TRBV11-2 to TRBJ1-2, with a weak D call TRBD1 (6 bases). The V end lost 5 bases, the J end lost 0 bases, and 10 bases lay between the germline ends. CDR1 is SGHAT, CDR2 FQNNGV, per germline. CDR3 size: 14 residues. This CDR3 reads CASSDRNTNYGYTF. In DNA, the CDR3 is TGTGCCAGCAGCGACAGGAATACTAACTATGGCTACACCTTC. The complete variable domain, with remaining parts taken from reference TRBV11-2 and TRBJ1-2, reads EAGVAQSPRYKIIEKRQSVAFWCNPISGHATLYWYQQILGQGPKLLIQFQNNGVVDDSQLPKDRFSAERLKGVDSTLKIQPAKLEDSAVYLCASSDRNTNYGYTFGSGTRLTVV.

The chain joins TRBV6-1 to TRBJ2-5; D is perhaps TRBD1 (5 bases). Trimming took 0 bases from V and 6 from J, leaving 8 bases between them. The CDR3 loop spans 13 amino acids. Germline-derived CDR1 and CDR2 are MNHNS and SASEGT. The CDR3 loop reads CASSEAGQQTQYF. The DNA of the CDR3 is TGTGCCAGCAGTGAAGCCGGACAACAGACCCAGTACTTC.

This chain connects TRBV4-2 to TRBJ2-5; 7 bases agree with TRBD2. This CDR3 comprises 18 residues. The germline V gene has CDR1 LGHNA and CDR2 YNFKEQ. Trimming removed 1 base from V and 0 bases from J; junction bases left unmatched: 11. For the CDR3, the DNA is TGTGCCAGCAGCCAAGGGGGATGGGCGGGGGACTACCAAGAGACCCAGTACTTC. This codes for CASSQGGWAGDYQETQYF.

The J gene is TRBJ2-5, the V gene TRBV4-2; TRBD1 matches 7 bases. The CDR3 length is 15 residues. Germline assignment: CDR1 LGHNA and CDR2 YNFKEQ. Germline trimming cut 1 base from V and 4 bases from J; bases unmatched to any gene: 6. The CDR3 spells CASSQGSGTVETQYF. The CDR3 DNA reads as TGTGCCAGCAGCCAAGGGAGTGGGACAGTAGAGACCCAGTACTTC.

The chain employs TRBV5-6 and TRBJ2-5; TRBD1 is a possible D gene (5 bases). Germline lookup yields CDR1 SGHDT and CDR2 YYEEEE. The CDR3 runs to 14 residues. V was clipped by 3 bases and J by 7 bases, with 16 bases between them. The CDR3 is CASSSRAPLRTQYF. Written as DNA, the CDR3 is TGTGCCAGCAGCTCCAGGGCCCCCCTGAGGACCCAGTACTTC.

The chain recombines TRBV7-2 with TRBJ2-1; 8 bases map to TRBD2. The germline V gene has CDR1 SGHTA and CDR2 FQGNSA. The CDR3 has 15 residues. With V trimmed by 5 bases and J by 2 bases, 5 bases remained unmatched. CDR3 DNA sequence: TGTGCCAGCAGCGGGACTAGTGGCCCCTACAATGAGCAGTTCTTC. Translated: CASSGTSGPYNEQFF.

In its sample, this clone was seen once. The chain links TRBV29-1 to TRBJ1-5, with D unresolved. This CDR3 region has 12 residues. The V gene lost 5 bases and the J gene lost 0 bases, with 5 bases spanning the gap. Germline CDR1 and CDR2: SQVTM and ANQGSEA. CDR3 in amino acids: CSVSHSNQPQHF. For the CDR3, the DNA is TGCAGCGTTAGCCATAGCAATCAGCCCCAGCATTTT.

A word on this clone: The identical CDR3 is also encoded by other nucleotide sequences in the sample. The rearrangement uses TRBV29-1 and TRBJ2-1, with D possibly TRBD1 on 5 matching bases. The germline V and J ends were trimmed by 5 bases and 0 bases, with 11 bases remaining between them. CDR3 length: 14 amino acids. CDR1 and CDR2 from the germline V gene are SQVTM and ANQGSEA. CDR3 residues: CSVSGSSSYNEQFF. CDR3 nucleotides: TGCAGCGTTTCAGGGTCTAGCTCCTACAATGAGCAGTTCTTC.

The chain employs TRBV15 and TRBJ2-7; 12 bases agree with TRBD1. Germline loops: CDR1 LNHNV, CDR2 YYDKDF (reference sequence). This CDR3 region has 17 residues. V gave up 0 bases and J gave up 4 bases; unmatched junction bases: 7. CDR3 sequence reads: CATSRDLGTGGRYEQYF. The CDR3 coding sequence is TGTGCCACCAGCAGAGATCTCGGGACAGGGGGCCGGTACGAGCAGTACTTC.

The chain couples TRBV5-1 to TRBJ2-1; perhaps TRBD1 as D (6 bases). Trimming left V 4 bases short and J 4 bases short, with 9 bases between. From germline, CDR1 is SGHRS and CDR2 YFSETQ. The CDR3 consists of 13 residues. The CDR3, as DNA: TGCGCCAGCAGCGAGGACAGATACAATGAGCAGTTCTTC. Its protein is CASSEDRYNEQFF.